This T cell receptor (beta chain) came from a study of monozygotic twins with inflammatory bowel disease. TCRdb processed the 5' RACE reads again and assigns one entry to each CDR3 protein, with no DNA. The sample table sets out about 300,000 distinct CDR3 sequences. Germline CDR1 is LNHDA and CDR2 is SQIVND (reference sequence). The CDR3 is 14 amino acids. The chain links TRBV19 to TRBJ1-1; the D call from TCRdb, TRBD1, cannot be confirmed without DNA. The specimen was blood. The receptor was isolated from a human donor with ulcerative colitis or Crohn's disease, or a healthy co-twin of an affected twin (not recorded which). The CDR3 loop reads CASSKGHTNTEAFF.